The 3 T cell receptor beta chains below come from one sample, sequenced in a study of graft-versus-host responses after intestinal transplantation (dated by TCRdb to about 2021). For these TCRs, the target antigens are not known. Library prep was done by the immunoSEQ multiplex PCR assay. Not all clones reach the TCRdb copy of this immuneACCESS table, which keeps in-frame sequences only. Checked studies attribute under half of the gap to unresolved V genes and leave the rest unexplained. The sample table holds approximately 80,000 clones, of which roughly 89% were seen once. Roughly 0.37% of the sample is taken by the ten largest. Per the publication, the time point label means: cells obtained before transplantation from donor or recipient. Sequenced material: unstimulated CD4+ T cells sorted from spleen or lymph node cells, taken before intestinal transplant. The source of these receptors is a human donor who received an intestinal transplant.

This chain joins TRBV28 and TRBJ2-1; 8 nucleotides match TRBD2. CDR3 length: 14 amino acids. The trim removed 5 bases at V and 6 bases at J, leaving 6 bases unmatched. Germline values: CDR1 MDHEN, CDR2 SYDVKM. CDR3 loop: CASSPGTSINEQFF. The CDR3 coding sequence is TGTGCCAGCAGTCCCGGGACTAGTATCAATGAGCAGTTCTTC.

This chain uses TRBV12-5 with TRBJ2-7; weak D call: TRBD2 (7 bases). From germline, CDR1 is LGHNT and CDR2 FRNRAP. Trimming left V 9 bases short and J 2 bases short, with 14 bases between. This CDR3 contains 13 residues. The CDR3: CARGGAPPYEQYF. The CDR3 DNA reads TGTGCTAGGGGGGGGGCACCTCCCTACGAGCAGTACTTC.

The chain employs TRBV27 and TRBJ1-4; 8 positions match TRBD1. Germline-derived CDR1 and CDR2 are MNHEY and SMNVEV (reference sequence). The CDR3 consists of 14 residues. Trimming cost V 7 bases and J 7 bases; bases outside gene matches: 8. CDR3 bases: TGTGCCAGCACCAAGCAGGGGGCAAGTGAAAAACTGTTTTTT. Translation gives CASTKQGASEKLFF.